Given below is one TCR beta chain in context. The data are from a study of T-cell memory formation after mild COVID-19. TCRdb recomputed calls from the 5' RACE reads with MiXCR, one row per CDR3 protein. The sample carries about 350,000 distinct CDR3 sequences, 28% recorded once. Germline CDR1 and CDR2: MGHDK and SYGVNS. Deletions cut 9 bases from V and 3 bases from J, with 9 bases between. This CDR3 has 11 residues. The clonotype originates from an adult woman who had mild COVID-19 (a few samples of this study predate the infection). Cell type and time point are not known. The rearrangement links TRBV25-1 to TRBJ2-7, with unresolved D. The source material was PBMCs or a T cell subset sorted from them (not recorded which). CDR3 sequence: CASMWFYEQYF. As DNA, the CDR3 is TGTGCCAGTATGTGGTTCTACGAGCAGTACTTC.